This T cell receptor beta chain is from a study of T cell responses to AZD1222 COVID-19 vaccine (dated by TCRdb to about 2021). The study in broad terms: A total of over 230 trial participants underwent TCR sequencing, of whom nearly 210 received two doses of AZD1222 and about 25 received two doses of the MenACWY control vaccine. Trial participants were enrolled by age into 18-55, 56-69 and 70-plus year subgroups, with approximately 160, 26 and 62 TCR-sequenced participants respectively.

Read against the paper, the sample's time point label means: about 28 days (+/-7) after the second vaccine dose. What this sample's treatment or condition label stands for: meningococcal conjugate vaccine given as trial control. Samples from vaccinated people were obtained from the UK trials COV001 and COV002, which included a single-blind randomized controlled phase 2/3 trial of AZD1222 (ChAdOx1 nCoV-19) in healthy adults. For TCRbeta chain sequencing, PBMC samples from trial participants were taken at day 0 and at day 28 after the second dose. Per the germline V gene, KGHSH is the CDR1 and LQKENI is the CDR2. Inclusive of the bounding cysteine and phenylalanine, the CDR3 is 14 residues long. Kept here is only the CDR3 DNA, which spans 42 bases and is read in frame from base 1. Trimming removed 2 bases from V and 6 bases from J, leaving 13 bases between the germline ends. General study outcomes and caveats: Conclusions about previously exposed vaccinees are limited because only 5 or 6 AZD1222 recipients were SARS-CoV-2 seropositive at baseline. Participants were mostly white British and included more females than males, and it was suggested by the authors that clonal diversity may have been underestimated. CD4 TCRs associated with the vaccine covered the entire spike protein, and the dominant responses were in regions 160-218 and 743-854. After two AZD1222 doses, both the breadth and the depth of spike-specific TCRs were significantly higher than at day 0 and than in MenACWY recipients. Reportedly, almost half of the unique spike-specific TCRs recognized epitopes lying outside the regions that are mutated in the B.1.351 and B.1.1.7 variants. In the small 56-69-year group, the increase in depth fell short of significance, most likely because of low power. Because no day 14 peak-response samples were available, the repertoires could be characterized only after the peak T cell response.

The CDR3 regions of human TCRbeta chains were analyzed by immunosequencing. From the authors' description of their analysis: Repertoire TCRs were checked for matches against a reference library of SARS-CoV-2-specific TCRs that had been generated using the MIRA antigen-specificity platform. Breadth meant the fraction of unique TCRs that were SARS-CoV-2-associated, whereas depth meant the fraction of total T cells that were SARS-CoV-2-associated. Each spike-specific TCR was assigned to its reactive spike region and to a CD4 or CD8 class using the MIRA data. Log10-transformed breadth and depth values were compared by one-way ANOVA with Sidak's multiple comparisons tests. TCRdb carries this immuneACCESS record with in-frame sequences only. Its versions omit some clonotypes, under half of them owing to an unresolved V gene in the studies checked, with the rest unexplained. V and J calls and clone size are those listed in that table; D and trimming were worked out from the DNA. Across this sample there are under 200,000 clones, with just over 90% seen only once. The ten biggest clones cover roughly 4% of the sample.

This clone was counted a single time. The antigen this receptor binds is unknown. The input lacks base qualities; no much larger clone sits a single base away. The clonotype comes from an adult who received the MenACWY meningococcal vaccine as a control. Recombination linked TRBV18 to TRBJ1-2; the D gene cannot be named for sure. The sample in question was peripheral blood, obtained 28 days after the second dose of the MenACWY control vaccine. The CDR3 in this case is CASSPSGGIDGYTF. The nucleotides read TGTGCCAGCTCACCATCGGGAGGGATCGATGGCTACACCTTC.